The TCR beta chain under discussion was sequenced for a study of cytomegalovirus exposure and HLA in healthy donors. Overall study results and limits: Whilst most TCR sequences proved rare, a subset of public TCRs occurred across many donors. Later analysis placed DRB1 highest and HLA-C lowest in TCR association rates, which differed by HLA locus. Trimming of TCR beta V- and J-genes showed a link, identified in a later analysis, to a missense DCLRE1C variant. The study dropped some indistinguishable V segments, TRBV6-2 and TRBV6-3 among them.

Both 60 Vbeta primers and 13 Jbeta primers went into the PCR. The method was immunoSEQ multiplex PCR; TCRdb's version includes in-frame clones alone and lacks a portion of them. The sample lists 90,000 to 130,000 clones; around 86% were seen once. Germline loops: CDR1 SGHTA, CDR2 FQGNSA. Trimming stripped 1 base from V and 4 bases from J, with 11 bases between. The CDR3 spans 15 residues. Concerning this clone: Its target is unknown.

The TCR originated in a man aged 35 to 55 in good health and CMV-seronegative. The V call is TRBV7-2, the J call TRBJ2-1; D not resolved. The specimen was PBMCs. The CDR3 region is CASSLGGFGYNEQFF. Here the CDR3 DNA reads TGTGCCAGCAGCTTAGGCGGTTTTGGATACAATGAGCAGTTCTTC.